The 32 T cell receptor beta chains below all came from one sample that was sequenced in a study of cytomegalovirus exposure and HLA in healthy donors. Amplification used 60 Vbeta primers and 13 Jbeta primers. The protocol was immunoSEQ multiplex PCR, while the TCRdb copy is restricted to in-frame clones and leaves out a portion. The sample has some 90,000 clones, around 84% seen once. Sequencing used PBMCs. All receptors come from a woman aged 35 to 49 in good health and CMV-seronegative.

The V call is TRBV19, the J call TRBJ1-3; D gene unclear. Trimming took off 10 bases at V and 0 bases at J, with 13 bases between the two ends. Germline V gene data show CDR1 as LNHDA and CDR2 as SQIVND (reference sequence). The CDR3 totals 14 residues. The CDR3 DNA reads TGTGCCACCCAGGTTCCGAGCTCTGGAAACACCATATATTTT. Residues: CATQVPSSGNTIYF.

The CDR3 protein is CASSLTSGGANVLTF. CDR3 DNA sequence: TGTGCCAGCAGCCTTACTAGCGGTGGGGCCAACGTCCTGACTTTC. The rearrangement uses TRBV11-3 and TRBJ2-6; 8 bases map to TRBD2. This CDR3 has 15 residues. Germline V gene sequence: CDR1 SGHNT, CDR2 YENEEA. Trimming cost V 5 bases and J 3 bases; bases outside gene matches: 3.

The genes are TRBV5-6 and TRBJ2-1, with D maybe TRBD1 (6 bases). CDR1 is SGHDT, CDR2 YYEEEE, per germline. Trimming took 3 bases from V and 2 from J, leaving 12 bases between them. The CDR3 has 15 amino acids. CDR3 in amino acids: CASSSQGSPYNEQFF. The CDR3 DNA reads as TGTGCCAGCAGCTCGCAGGGGAGTCCCTACAATGAGCAGTTCTTC.

This clone was picked up one time. The chain couples TRBV5-6 to TRBJ1-3; 10 bases agree with TRBD1. The V and J ends lost 4 bases and 5 bases, in that order; junction bases with no gene match: 9. CDR3 size: 16 residues. CDR1 is SGHDT and CDR2 is YYEEEE in the germline V gene. The CDR3 spells CASSLFMDRGRNTIYF. In DNA form, the CDR3 reads TGTGCCAGCAGCCTGTTTATGGACAGGGGGAGAAACACCATATATTTT.

The V gene is TRBV9, the J gene TRBJ2-1, with D uncertain. V was trimmed by 0 bases and J by 8 bases, leaving 12 bases between them. This CDR3 has 14 residues. Germline CDR1 reads SGDLS; CDR2 reads YYNGEE. The DNA for the CDR3 is TGTGCCAGCAGCGTAGGGCAGGTACGTGATGAGCAGTTCTTC. Amino acids: CASSVGQVRDEQFF.

V usage is TRBV28 and J usage is TRBJ2-7; tentative D call: TRBD2 (6 bases). This CDR3 contains 14 residues. V lost 2 bases, J lost 2 bases, and 10 bases lay in between. Germline V gives CDR1 MDHEN, CDR2 SYDVKM. The CDR3 nucleotides read TGTGCCAGCAGTTTAGCGGGGACTCCCTACGAGCAGTACTTC. As protein: CASSLAGTPYEQYF.

This clone showed up just once. The CDR3, as DNA: TGTGCCAGCAGCCAAGAGGTGGGAGGCTACGAGCAGTACTTC. It codes for CASSQEVGGYEQYF. V and J are TRBV14 and TRBJ2-7, with D possibly matching TRBD2 (6 bases). V lost 0 bases to trimming and J lost 3 bases, with 9 bases between them. CDR1 SGHDN and CDR2 FVKESK come from the germline V gene. The CDR3 has 14 residues.

This clone was detected only once. This sequence joins TRBV10-2 and TRBJ2-1, with 13 bases lining up with TRBD2. The CDR3 contains 15 residues. Germline CDR1 WSHSY, CDR2 SAAADI. J lost 10 bases, V lost 4 bases, and 7 bases had no gene match. The CDR3 DNA sequence: TGCGCCAGCAGTGGGAGGACTAGCGGGAGTGGCGAGCAGTTCTTC. Protein product: CASSGRTSGSGEQFF.

In this sample, this clone turned up once. One end of the junction fails to match germline, which may point to a read error. The chain links TRBV7-9 to TRBJ2-7; D may be TRBD1 (6 bases). Germline CDR1 SEHNR, CDR2 FQNEAQ (reference sequence). CDR3 length: 14 amino acids. The DNA of the CDR3 is TGTTCCAGCAGCTTGGCACAGGGAAACTACGAGCAGTACTTC. It is translated as CSSSLAQGNYEQYF.

The V gene is TRBV25-1, the J gene TRBJ1-2; the D gene is possibly TRBD1 (5 bases). Deletions cut 6 bases from V and 4 bases from J, with 12 bases between. This CDR3 spans 13 amino acids. CDR1 and CDR2 (germline): MGHDK, SYGVNS. The CDR3 is CASREGLGYGYTF. CDR3 in DNA: TGTGCCAGCAGAGAGGGACTGGGCTATGGCTACACCTTC.

This clone was seen just once. The V gene is TRBV27, the J gene TRBJ1-2, with TRBD1 matching over 7 bases. CDR3 size: 14 residues. Germline loops: CDR1 MNHEY, CDR2 SMNVEV (reference sequence). The V gene end was trimmed by 3 bases and the J gene end by 7 bases; junction bases not matched to a gene: 8. The CDR3 protein is CASSFRQGSGGYTF. CDR3 nucleotide sequence: TGTGCCAGCAGTTTCCGACAGGGAAGCGGTGGCTACACCTTC.

The V gene is TRBV7-8, the J gene TRBJ2-7; D remains ambiguous. Trimming stripped 3 bases from V and 5 bases from J, with 5 bases between. The CDR3 totals 11 residues. The germline gives CDR1 SGHVS, CDR2 FQNEAQ. DNA of the CDR3: TGTGCCAGCAGCTTCACAAACGAGCAGTACTTC. Translation gives CASSFTNEQYF.

The CDR3 DNA reads as TGTGCCACCAGCAGAGACGCGCTCGACTATGGCTACACCTTC. It codes for CATSRDALDYGYTF. The chain links TRBV15 to TRBJ1-2; D is uncertain. The V end was cut by 0 bases, the J end by 3 bases, with 8 bases between. The CDR3 has 14 amino acids. Germline V lookup: CDR1 LNHNV, CDR2 YYDKDF (reference sequence).

The chain combines TRBV29-1 with TRBJ1-2; the D gene is possibly TRBD1 (5 bases). With 4 bases removed from V and 4 bases from J, the gap between germline ends came to 10 bases. CDR3 size: 12 residues. Looked up from germline, CDR1 is SQVTM and CDR2 is ANQGSEA. DNA of the CDR3: TGCAGCGTTGGGGAGGGGATCTATGGCTACACCTTC. As protein: CSVGEGIYGYTF.

This clone was observed a few times. The genes are TRBV10-3 and TRBJ2-2; TRBD1 matches 9 bases. Germline V gene sequence: CDR1 ENHRY, CDR2 SYGVKD. After removal of 10 bases from V and 5 bases from J, the junction contained 11 bases not matched to a gene. This CDR3 contains 15 residues. CDR3: CATGTGTGTTGELFF. The CDR3 DNA is TGTGCCACCGGCACCGGGACAGGGACTACCGGGGAGCTGTTTTTT.

This chain connects TRBV7-9 to TRBJ2-5; D ambiguous. The V gene lost 5 bases and the J gene lost 5 bases, with 15 bases spanning the gap. CDR3 size: 14 residues. Germline-derived CDR1 and CDR2 are SEHNR and FQNEAQ (reference sequence). DNA of the CDR3: TGTGCCAGCAGCGCGCCTGGGTCAGGCGAGACCCAGTACTTC. It encodes CASSAPGSGETQYF. The variable domain in full, with the rest retrieved from reference TRBV7-9 and TRBJ2-5, is DTGVSQNPRHKITKRGQNVTFRCDPISEHNRLYWYRQTLGQGPEFLTYFQNEAQLEKSRLLSDRFSAERPKGSFSTLEIQRTEQGDSAMYLCASSAPGSGETQYFGPGTRLLVL.

V usage is TRBV5-1 and J usage is TRBJ1-2, with D perhaps matching TRBD1 (5 bases). CDR3 length: 13 residues. Germline V gives CDR1 SGHRS, CDR2 YFSETQ. Trimming cost V 5 bases and J 6 bases, with 14 bases left between them. The CDR3 here is CASSSAGWNGYTF. CDR3 in DNA: TGCGCCAGCAGTTCCGCAGGGTGGAATGGCTACACCTTC.

V usage is TRBV6-5 and J usage is TRBJ1-1; D possibly corresponds to TRBD1 (6 bases). With 3 bases removed from V and 5 bases from J, the gap between germline ends came to 10 bases. The CDR3 has 13 residues. Germline CDR1 is MNHEY and CDR2 is SVGAGI. The CDR3 reads CASSYTGTTEAFF. The CDR3 nucleotides are TGTGCCAGCAGTTATACAGGGACGACTGAAGCTTTCTTT.

This chain connects TRBV10-3 to TRBJ2-6, with 10 bases that match TRBD1. The ends lost 6 bases at V and 4 bases at J; junction bases unmatched: 9. The CDR3 has 17 residues. CDR1 is ENHRY and CDR2 is SYGVKD in the germline V gene. CDR3 sequence (DNA): TGTGCCATCAGCGGGACAGGGGACCGGGGAGGGGCCAACGTCCTGACTTTC. This encodes CAISGTGDRGGANVLTF.

This clone was counted a few times. The rearrangement joins TRBV27 to TRBJ1-1; 8 bases match TRBD1. This CDR3 comprises 15 residues. V was clipped by 5 bases and J by 6 bases; unmatched bases: 11. The germline V gene encodes CDR1 MNHEY and CDR2 SMNVEV (reference sequence). CDR3 DNA sequence: TGTGCCAGCAGTCTAACCTTGGACAGGGTCCCTGAAGCTTTCTTT. This encodes CASSLTLDRVPEAFF.

The chain carries TRBV14 and TRBJ2-1; D is undetermined. Germline loops: CDR1 SGHDN, CDR2 FVKESK. V lost 3 bases, J lost 4 bases, and 4 bases lay in between. CDR3 length equals 12 residues. For the CDR3, the DNA is TGTGCCAGCAGCCAGACTTACAATGAGCAGTTCTTC. Its translation: CASSQTYNEQFF.

V is TRBV7-2 and J is TRBJ2-1; D perhaps matches TRBD1 (5 bases). Germline V gene sequence: CDR1 SGHTA, CDR2 FQGNSA. The V gene lost 5 bases and the J gene lost 7 bases, with 12 bases spanning the gap. This CDR3 is 13 amino acids long. CDR3 loop: CASSRAGSNEQFF. The DNA for the CDR3 is TGTGCCAGCAGCCGGGCAGGGTCTAATGAGCAGTTCTTC.

This chain connects TRBV11-2 to TRBJ1-3; 9 bases line up with TRBD1. Unmatched junction bases numbered 4, after V lost 5 bases and J lost 2 bases. This CDR3 spans 15 amino acids. Germline V CDR1 and CDR2: SGHAT, FQNNGV. CDR3 sequence: CASSTQGAPGNTIYF. DNA of the CDR3: TGTGCCAGCAGCACACAGGGGGCGCCTGGAAACACCATATATTTT. The entire variable domain, with the rest obtained from reference TRBV11-2 and TRBJ1-3, is as follows: EAGVAQSPRYKIIEKRQSVAFWCNPISGHATLYWYQQILGQGPKLLIQFQNNGVVDDSQLPKDRFSAERLKGVDSTLKIQPAKLEDSAVYLCASSTQGAPGNTIYFGEGSWLTVV.

The genes are TRBV6-1 and TRBJ2-3, with TRBD2 matching 12 bases. This CDR3 is 15 amino acids long. Trimming cost V 4 bases and J 3 bases; bases outside gene matches: 2. In germline, CDR1 is MNHNS, CDR2 SASEGT. As DNA, the CDR3 is TGTGCCAGCAGTGGGACTAGCGGGACGACAGATACGCAGTATTTT. Its translation is CASSGTSGTTDTQYF.

This chain joins TRBV28 and TRBJ2-7; D unclear. CDR3 length equals 13 residues. Looked up from germline, CDR1 is MDHEN and CDR2 is SYDVKM. V lost 2 bases, J lost 4 bases, and 9 bases lay in between. CDR3 coding DNA: TGTGCCAGCAGTTTACTACCGAAATACGAGCAGTACTTC. Translating it yields CASSLLPKYEQYF.

This chain joins TRBV27 and TRBJ2-1; TRBD2 matches at 8 bases. V lost 5 bases, J lost 8 bases, and 8 bases stayed unmatched. CDR1 is MNHEY, CDR2 SMNVEV, per germline (reference sequence). CDR3 length: 14 residues. This CDR3 is CASSLSGSGYEQFF. The CDR3, as DNA: TGTGCCAGCAGTCTCAGCGGGAGTGGCTATGAGCAGTTCTTC.

This clone appeared a single time. The J gene is TRBJ2-2, the V gene TRBV5-4, with a weak D call TRBD1 (6 bases). The CDR3 totals 16 residues. V was trimmed by 0 bases and J by 0 bases, leaving 9 bases between them. The germline CDR1 and CDR2 sequences are SGHNT and YYREEE (reference sequence). The CDR3 DNA reads as TGTGCCAGCAGCTTGGGCAACAGGGCGAACACCGGGGAGCTGTTTTTT. Its protein is CASSLGNRANTGELFF.

This chain uses TRBV18 with TRBJ2-3, with D possibly TRBD1 on 5 matching bases. This CDR3 comprises 14 residues. The V gene lost 3 bases and the J gene lost 4 bases, with 11 bases spanning the gap. Germline loops: CDR1 KGHSH, CDR2 LQKENI. The DNA for the CDR3 is TGTGCCAGCTCACCGGGCTCAGGGCCAGATACGCAGTATTTT. It specifies CASSPGSGPDTQYF.

For this clone: A read error may account for a junction end that differs from germline. The CDR3 reads CASSQGLTDARVF. The CDR3 DNA reads as TGTGCCAGCAGCCAAGGATTGACAGACGCCCGGGTTTTT. The V and J genes are TRBV14 and TRBJ1-4; D is possibly TRBD1 (5 bases). Germline loops: CDR1 SGHDN, CDR2 FVKESK. The CDR3 extends over 13 amino acids.

This clone was seen a single time. This chain uses TRBV29-1 with TRBJ1-2; no definite D call. CDR1 SQVTM and CDR2 ANQGSEA come from the germline V gene. V lost 3 bases, J lost 7 bases, and 15 bases lay in between. The CDR3 is 13 amino acids. CDR3 DNA sequence: TGCAGCGTTGAGGGCAGTCGAGGAGGTGGCTACACCTTC. Translated, it gives CSVEGSRGGGYTF. The whole variable domain, filled in from reference TRBV29-1 and TRBJ1-2, reads SAVISQKPSRDICQRGTSLTIQCQVDSQVTMMFWYRQQPGQSLTLIATANQGSEATYESGFVIDKFPISRPNLTFSTLTVSNMSPEDSSIYLCSVEGSRGGGYTFGSGTRLTVV.

Turning to this clone: The sample carries other DNA sequences with the same CDR3. This chain uses TRBV28 with TRBJ1-2, with TRBD1 as a possible D gene (6 bases). Trimming cost V 3 bases and J 2 bases, with 7 bases left between them. Germline CDR1 and CDR2: MDHEN and SYDVKM. The CDR3 runs to 13 residues. The CDR3 is CASSLTGNYGYTF. CDR3 coding DNA: TGTGCCAGCAGTTTGACAGGAAACTATGGCTACACCTTC.

The chain couples TRBV2 to TRBJ2-1; D possibly corresponds to TRBD2 (5 bases). V was shortened by 2 bases and J by 5 bases, with 10 bases between the two germline ends. Germline CDR1 reads SNHLY; CDR2 reads FYNNEI. This CDR3 is built from 14 residues. CDR3 loop: CASSERRPDNEQFF. The CDR3 nucleotides read TGTGCCAGCAGTGAAAGGAGGCCGGACAATGAGCAGTTCTTC. Filled out from reference TRBV2 and TRBJ2-1, the complete variable domain reads EPEVTQTPSHQVTQMGQEVILRCVPISNHLYFYWYRQILGQKVEFLVSFYNNEISEKSEIFDDQFSVERPDGSNFTLKIRSTKLEDSAMYFCASSERRPDNEQFFGPGTRLTVL.